What follows are 20 T cell receptor beta chains derived from one specimen sequenced in a study of blood T cell repertoires in COVID-19. Here immunoSEQ multiplex PCR was the method, and the copy in TCRdb shows in-frame clones only, minus some. The sample gives 200,000 to 300,000 clones, 85% to 90% of which show up once; just under 1% is in the top ten. The sample taken for sequencing was peripheral blood. The receptors originated from a woman aged 40 to 49 who had recovered from COVID-19.

This clone appeared a few times. The chain carries TRBV7-2 and TRBJ1-2, with D uncertain. The germline CDR1 and CDR2 sequences are SGHTA and FQGNSA. Trimming pared 1 base from V and 1 base from J, leaving 10 bases between. The CDR3 is made up of 15 amino acids. The CDR3 reads CASSLVREVNYGYTF. In DNA, the CDR3 is TGTGCCAGCAGCTTAGTTAGGGAGGTTAACTATGGCTACACCTTC.

In DNA form, the CDR3 reads TGTGCCAGTAGTATGCCCAGGACTAGCGGGGGATACAATGAGCAGTTCTTC. Translation: CASSMPRTSGGYNEQFF. This chain connects TRBV19 to TRBJ2-1; 13 nucleotides align to TRBD2. CDR1 and CDR2 from the germline V gene are LNHDA and SQIVND (reference sequence). The CDR3 has 17 residues. V lost 3 bases and J lost 4; bases outside the gene matches: 6.

As for this clone: This sample also contains other DNA sequences that code for the same CDR3. This chain connects TRBV12-3 or TRBV12-4 to TRBJ1-2, with D uncertain. V lost 3 bases, J lost 2 bases, and 7 bases lay in between. The CDR3 is 13 residues long. The CDR3 nucleotides are TGTGCCAGCAGTTTGGGCGCCAACTATGGCTACACCTTC. It translates to CASSLGANYGYTF.

This chain joins TRBV9 and TRBJ2-6; 13 bases line up with TRBD2. The CDR3 totals 18 residues. The V and J ends lost 3 bases and 2 bases, in that order; junction bases with no gene match: 5. CDR1 SGDLS and CDR2 YYNGEE come from the germline V gene. The DNA of the CDR3 is TGTGCCAGCAGCGACCCACTAGCGGGAGGGCCTGGGGCCAACGTCCTGACTTTC. Its protein is CASSDPLAGGPGANVLTF. The variable domain in full, completed from reference TRBV9 and TRBJ2-6, reads DSGVTQTPKHLITATGQRVTLRCSPRSGDLSVYWYQQSLDQGLQFLIQYYNGEERAKGNILERFSAQQFPDLHSELNLSSLELGDSALYFCASSDPLAGGPGANVLTFGAGSRLTVL.

The chain links TRBV7-8 to TRBJ2-2; tentative D call: TRBD2 (5 bases). Germline values: CDR1 SGHVS, CDR2 FQNEAQ. V was cut by 2 bases and J by 3 bases, with 13 bases left in between. The CDR3 is 16 residues long. DNA of the CDR3: TGTGCCAGCAGCTTACGGCCGGGGTCCCACACCGGGGAGCTGTTTTTT. Translating it yields CASSLRPGSHTGELFF.

The chain joins TRBV10-3 to TRBJ2-2, with 10 bases identical to TRBD1. This CDR3 is built from 14 residues. Germline CDR1 is ENHRY and CDR2 is SYGVKD. With 11 bases clipped from V and 3 bases from J, the junction kept 6 bases outside the gene matches. The CDR3 bases are TGTGCCGCCGCCGGGACAGGGGACACCGGGGAGCTGTTTTTT. The encoded protein is CAAAGTGDTGELFF.

The genes are TRBV9 and TRBJ2-3, with 16 nucleotides matching TRBD2. After removal of 3 bases from V and 4 bases from J, the junction contained 2 bases not matched to a gene. The CDR3 spans 16 residues. CDR1 and CDR2 (germline): SGDLS, YYNGEE. CDR3 loop: CASSGGTSGRADTQYF. The CDR3 DNA is TGTGCCAGCAGCGGGGGGACTAGCGGGAGGGCAGATACGCAGTATTTT.

V and J are TRBV6-5 and TRBJ2-2; possibly TRBD2 for D (5 bases). This CDR3 is 16 amino acids long. V lost 0 bases and J 6 bases, leaving 14 bases between the germline ends. The germline V gene encodes CDR1 MNHEY and CDR2 SVGAGI. CDR3 nucleotide sequence: TGTGCCAGCAGTTACTCTGGGTCAGCCGGGGCCGGGGAGCTGTTTTTT. Translation: CASSYSGSAGAGELFF.

This chain connects TRBV9 to TRBJ1-4, with D perhaps matching TRBD1 (6 bases). V lost 0 bases and J lost 5, with 11 bases in between. The CDR3 runs to 15 residues. Per the germline V gene, CDR1 is SGDLS and CDR2 is YYNGEE. CDR3 in amino acids: CASSVGGQQNEKLFF. For the CDR3, the DNA is TGTGCCAGCAGCGTAGGGGGACAACAAAATGAAAAACTGTTTTTT.

CDR3 residues: CASNPDSGDIQYF. CDR3 nucleotide sequence: TGTGCCAGCAACCCGGACAGTGGGGACATTCAGTACTTC. The chain joins TRBV2 to TRBJ2-4; TRBD1 might be the D (6 bases). Trimming pared 7 bases from V and 8 bases from J, leaving 15 bases between. CDR3 length: 13 residues. Germline CDR1 SNHLY, CDR2 FYNNEI.

The CDR3 spells CASSPRPGLGSFF. DNA of the CDR3: TGTGCCAGCAGTCCCCGGCCGGGGTTAGGGTCTTTCTTT. This sequence joins TRBV12-3 or TRBV12-4 and TRBJ1-1; D is undetermined. V was pared by 5 bases and J by 12 bases, with 19 bases between. This CDR3 comprises 13 residues.

This rearrangement joins TRBV7-9 to TRBJ1-1; TRBD1 aligns across 9 bases. This CDR3 has 16 amino acids. V trimming: 1 base; J trimming: 0 bases; junction bases outside the gene matches: 3. CDR1 is SEHNR and CDR2 is FQNEAQ in the germline V gene (reference sequence). In DNA form, the CDR3 reads TGTGCCAGCAGCTTAGGGGACAGGGCCGTGAACACTGAAGCTTTCTTT. This gives the protein CASSLGDRAVNTEAFF.

This rearrangement joins TRBV10-3 to TRBJ2-7; tentative D call: TRBD2 (6 bases). The V and J ends lost 10 bases and 2 bases respectively, with 15 bases between them. In germline, CDR1 is ENHRY, CDR2 SYGVKD. This CDR3 is 13 amino acids long. The CDR3 coding sequence is TGTGCCAACGGAGGGCCGGGGGCCTACGAGCAGTACTTC. This translates into CANGGPGAYEQYF.

The V call is TRBV12-3 or TRBV12-4, the J call TRBJ2-7; D uncertain. V was clipped by 3 bases and J by 4 bases, with 4 bases between them. CDR3 size: 11 residues. Here the CDR3 reads CASSFSYEQYF. The CDR3 DNA reads as TGTGCCAGCAGTTTTAGTTACGAGCAGTACTTC.

The chain combines TRBV2 with TRBJ1-2; 8 positions match TRBD1. Losses at the gene ends were 9 bases for V and 3 bases for J; bases not matched to a gene: 12. Germline-derived CDR1 and CDR2 are SNHLY and FYNNEI. The length of the CDR3 is 15 residues. CDR3 bases: TGTGCCAGTTACCCCGGGACAGGCTCTCACTATGGCTACACCTTC. Translated: CASYPGTGSHYGYTF.

In its sample, this clone was seen once. V usage is TRBV11-3 and J usage is TRBJ1-1; D is possibly TRBD1 (5 bases). The V and J ends lost 5 bases and 0 bases respectively, with 7 bases between them. The CDR3 extends over 13 amino acids. Germline CDR1 SGHNT, CDR2 YENEEA. CDR3: CASSQGMNTEAFF. Written as DNA, the CDR3 is TGTGCCAGCAGCCAGGGCATGAACACTGAAGCTTTCTTT.

V is TRBV29-1 and J is TRBJ1-2; TRBD1 agrees at 8 bases. The V segment lost 3 bases and the J segment 8 bases; nucleotides outside the gene matches: 5. Germline-derived CDR1 and CDR2 are SQVTM and ANQGSEA. The CDR3 length is 12 residues. The CDR3 sequence: CSVDRGLGGYTF. CDR3 nucleotides: TGCAGCGTTGACAGGGGGCTCGGAGGCTACACCTTC.

V gene TRBV6-2 or TRBV6-3 combines with J gene TRBJ1-2, with 9 bases fitting TRBD1. Germline trimming cut 2 bases from V and 1 base from J; bases unmatched to any gene: 8. CDR1 is MNHEY and CDR2 is SVGEGT in the germline V gene. The CDR3 totals 17 residues. This chain's CDR3 is CASSYGLEGQGNYGYTF. CDR3 nucleotides: TGTGCCAGCAGTTACGGTCTGGAGGGACAGGGTAACTATGGCTACACCTTC.

This clone was recorded a few times. The CDR3 DNA reads as TGTGCCAGCAGTAGAGGGACAGGGCTAGATACGCAGTATTTT. Translated: CASSRGTGLDTQYF. The chain has TRBV27 and TRBJ2-3; 9 nucleotides line up with TRBD1. V was pared by 5 bases and J by 5 bases, with 5 bases of the junction left unmatched. CDR1 and CDR2 from the germline V gene are MNHEY and SMNVEV (reference sequence). CDR3 length: 14 amino acids.

DNA for the CDR3: TGTGCCAGTAGTATTCGGGCAGGGGGTGTCTACGAGCAGTACTTC. Its translation is CASSIRAGGVYEQYF. The V call is TRBV19, the J call TRBJ2-7; 7 bases map to TRBD1. Per germline, CDR1 LNHDA and CDR2 SQIVND (reference sequence). This CDR3 region has 15 residues. J lost 3 bases, V lost 3 bases, and 8 bases had no gene match. Full variable domain (rest looked up from reference TRBV19 and TRBJ2-7): DGGITQSPKYLFRKEGQNVTLSCEQNLNHDAMYWYRQDPGQGLRLIYYSQIVNDFQKGDIAEGYSVSREKKESFPLTVTSAQKNPTAFYLCASSIRAGGVYEQYFGPGTRLTVT.